The 14 T cell receptor beta chains given below trace back to one sample, sequenced in a study of blood T cell repertoires in COVID-19. The method was immunoSEQ multiplex PCR; TCRdb's version includes in-frame clones alone and lacks a portion of them. The table has approximately 270,000 clones, just under 90% seen once. The material sequenced was PBMCs or T cells enriched from blood (not recorded which). Receptors originate from a woman between 25 and 40 years old with acute COVID-19.

Only one count was recorded for this clone. V usage is TRBV27 and J usage is TRBJ2-7; the match to TRBD1 covers 7 bases. Trimming at V came to 3 bases and at J to 5 bases, leaving 13 bases not matched to a gene. The CDR3 is made up of 16 amino acids. From germline, CDR1 is MNHEY and CDR2 SMNVEV (reference sequence). The CDR3 nucleotides are TGTGCCAGCAGTTTCTCAGGGGGAATCGAGCCCGACGAGCAGTACTTC. It translates to CASSFSGGIEPDEQYF.

The CDR3 nucleotides read TGTGCCAGCAGCCAAACGGCGGGAGGCGGGAGGTTTTACGAGCAGTACTTC. Protein: CASSQTAGGGRFYEQYF. This chain joins TRBV3-1 (or the pseudogene TRBV3-2) and TRBJ2-7; TRBD2 aligns across 8 bases. V lost 2 bases and J lost 4; bases outside the gene matches: 13. Germline V gene data show CDR1 as LGHDT and CDR2 as YNNKEL (reference sequence). The CDR3 spans 17 residues.

In regard to this clone: Different DNA sequences within this sample yield the same CDR3. J is TRBJ2-1 and V is TRBV9; 8 bases are shared with TRBD1. CDR3 size: 15 residues. Per germline, CDR1 SGDLS and CDR2 YYNGEE. After removal of 0 bases from V and 4 bases from J, the junction contained 3 bases not matched to a gene. The CDR3 region has the DNA TGTGCCAGCAGCGTAGTAGGACAGGGTTACAATGAGCAGTTCTTC. Encoded protein: CASSVVGQGYNEQFF.

The CDR3 loop is CSVVLLAGDNEQFF. CDR3 nucleotide sequence: TGCAGCGTTGTTCTCCTAGCGGGTGACAATGAGCAGTTCTTC. The V call is TRBV29-1, the J call TRBJ2-1, with 8 bases that match TRBD2. The V gene end was trimmed by 4 bases and the J gene end by 5 bases; junction bases not matched to a gene: 7. Germline V gene sequence: CDR1 SQVTM, CDR2 ANQGSEA. The CDR3 length is 14 residues.

The chain joins TRBV28 to TRBJ1-2; no firm D call. This CDR3 region has 12 residues. In germline, CDR1 is MDHEN, CDR2 SYDVKM. Trimming took off 7 bases at V and 4 bases at J, with 10 bases between the two ends. This CDR3 reads CASTEDFYGYTF. The CDR3 bases are TGTGCCAGCACGGAGGACTTCTATGGCTACACCTTC.

V is TRBV13 and J is TRBJ2-3, with TRBD2 identical over 11 bases. With 5 bases clipped from V and 1 base from J, the junction kept 8 bases outside the gene matches. The CDR3 totals 17 residues. From germline, CDR1 is PRHDT and CDR2 FYEKMQ (reference sequence). The chain's CDR3 is CASSLRGTSGRTDTQYF. The CDR3, as DNA: TGTGCCAGCAGCCTAAGGGGGACTAGCGGTCGCACAGATACGCAGTATTTT.

This rearrangement joins TRBV14 to TRBJ1-6, with D unresolved. Germline lookup yields CDR1 SGHDN and CDR2 FVKESK. The CDR3 extends over 12 amino acids. Deletions cut 6 bases from V and 7 bases from J, with 7 bases between. CDR3 loop: CASSHINSPLHF. The CDR3 DNA sequence: TGTGCCAGCAGTCACATAAATTCACCCCTCCACTTT.

V gene TRBV9 combines with J gene TRBJ1-1; TRBD1 might be the D (5 bases). The CDR3 consists of 13 residues. V was shortened by 5 bases and J by 3 bases, with 11 bases between the two germline ends. The germline CDR1 and CDR2 sequences are SGDLS and YYNGEE. CDR3 residues: CASRGPGDTEAFF. The CDR3 DNA reads TGTGCCAGCAGGGGGCCGGGGGACACTGAAGCTTTCTTT.

CDR3 coding DNA: TGTGCCAGCAGCCAAGATAGCGGGAGGGCCTACGAGCAGTACTTC. This codes for CASSQDSGRAYEQYF. The V call is TRBV3-1 (or the pseudogene TRBV3-2), the J call TRBJ2-7; 11 positions match TRBD2. This CDR3 contains 15 residues. CDR1 is LGHDT, CDR2 YNNKEL, per germline (reference sequence). Trimming at V came to 0 bases and at J to 2 bases, leaving 0 bases not matched to a gene.

This clone has just one count. This sequence joins TRBV2 and TRBJ2-3, with 8 bases identical to TRBD1. The CDR3 covers 14 residues. CDR1 SNHLY and CDR2 FYNNEI come from the germline V gene. The junction had 4 bases not matched to a gene; V was cut back by 8 bases and J by 0 bases. The CDR3 protein is CASRTGSSTDTQYF. CDR3 DNA sequence: TGTGCCAGCCGGACAGGGTCTAGCACAGATACGCAGTATTTT.

The chain couples TRBV28 to TRBJ1-5; 7 bases align to TRBD1. From germline, CDR1 is MDHEN and CDR2 SYDVKM. Trimming removed 4 bases from V and 9 bases from J; junction bases left unmatched: 18. The CDR3 spans 17 residues. The chain's CDR3 is CASSSFFRTGASGPQHF. The DNA for the CDR3 is TGTGCCAGCAGTTCTTTCTTCCGGACAGGTGCCTCGGGGCCCCAGCATTTT.

The V and J genes are TRBV6-5 and TRBJ2-1; maybe TRBD2 (5 bases). This CDR3 comprises 13 residues. Germline-derived CDR1 and CDR2 are MNHEY and SVGAGI. The V and J ends lost 5 bases and 6 bases respectively, with 11 bases between them. The CDR3 nucleotides are TGTGCCAGCAGTAGAGGGAGCTCCAATGAGCAGTTCTTC. It encodes CASSRGSSNEQFF.

The V call is TRBV7-8, the J call TRBJ2-3; TRBD2 aligns across 7 bases. The junction had 6 bases not matched to a gene; V was cut back by 3 bases and J by 0 bases. CDR1 and CDR2 from the germline V gene are SGHVS and FQNEAQ. The CDR3 is made up of 16 amino acids. The CDR3 reads CASSFSSGPSTDTQYF. In DNA form, the CDR3 reads TGTGCCAGCAGCTTCAGTAGCGGGCCTAGCACAGATACGCAGTATTTT.

The chain couples TRBV7-9 to TRBJ1-1; D is possibly TRBD1 (6 bases). The germline V gene encodes CDR1 SEHNR and CDR2 FQNEAQ (reference sequence). The CDR3 covers 17 residues. V lost 3 bases to trimming and J lost 3 bases, with 20 bases between them. This chain's CDR3 is CASSLGILLGADTEAFF. The CDR3 nucleotides are TGTGCCAGCAGCTTGGGAATCCTCTTGGGGGCGGACACTGAAGCTTTCTTT.